This T cell receptor beta chain was profiled in a study of cytomegalovirus exposure and HLA in healthy donors. Study-level points and caveats: In vitro checks showed that a few CMV-associated chains really do target CMV antigens. In a later analysis, a missense DCLRE1C variant was linked to TCR beta V- and J-gene trimming.

Trimming removed 6 bases at V and 9 bases at J, with 9 bases between. The CDR3 has 11 residues. CDR1 and CDR2 (germline): ENHRY, SYGVKD. These donors, healthy bone marrow donors, were studied. The PCR employed 60 Vbeta primers together with 13 Jbeta primers. The assay was immunoSEQ multiplex PCR, and TCRdb's table has in-frame clones only and misses some. Of hundreds of thousands of clones listed, around 80% are singletons. A word on this clone: Its antigen is currently unknown.

The sequenced material came from PBMCs. This chain links TRBV10-3 with TRBJ2-1, with D tentatively TRBD1 (5 bases). The source of this sequence is a boy aged 5-17 years in good health and CMV-seronegative. The CDR3 DNA is TGTGCCATCAGGGACAAGGTTGAGCAGTTCTTC. It translates to CAIRDKVEQFF.